The clone carrying this T cell receptor beta chain was recorded at least ten times. The antigen is not known. This sample is drawn from a study of CD8 T cells in ankylosing spondylitis. Notes on the study in general: Previously reported in reactive arthritis synovial fluid and blood were some of the motif variants. One TCR beta motif, made up of under ten highly homologous variants, appeared characteristic of ankylosing spondylitis blood.

Deletions cut 5 bases from V and 4 bases from J, with 13 bases between. CDR3 size: 13 residues. The V gene's germline CDR1 is SGHRS and CDR2 YFSETQ. Quantitative 5'-RACE was performed with molecular barcodes, and it yielded the TCR beta libraries. TCRdb redid the calling of the 5' RACE reads with MiXCR, one entry per CDR3 protein. Of about 510,000 distinct CDR3 sequences in the sample, approximately 5.3% were seen once. The chain employs TRBV5-1 and TRBJ2-7; a possible D gene is TRBD1 (5 bases). Sample: blood, either unsorted or a sorted T cell fraction (not recorded which). This clonotype originated in a male donor with ankylosing spondylitis. CDR3 protein: CASSRPGQYEQYF. The DNA of the CDR3 is TGCGCCAGCAGTCGGCCAGGGCAGTACGAGCAGTACTTC.